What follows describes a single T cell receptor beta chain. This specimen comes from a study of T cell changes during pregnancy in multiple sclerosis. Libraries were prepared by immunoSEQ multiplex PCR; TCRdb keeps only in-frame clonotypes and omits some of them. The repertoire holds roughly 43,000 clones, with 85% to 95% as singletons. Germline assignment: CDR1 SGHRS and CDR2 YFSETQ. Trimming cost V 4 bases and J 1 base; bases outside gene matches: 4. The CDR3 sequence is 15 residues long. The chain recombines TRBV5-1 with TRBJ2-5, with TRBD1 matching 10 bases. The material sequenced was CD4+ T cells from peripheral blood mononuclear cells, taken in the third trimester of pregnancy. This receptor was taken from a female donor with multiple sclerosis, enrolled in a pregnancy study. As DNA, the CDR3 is TGCGCCAGCAGCGACCGGACAGGGGGCCAAGAGACCCAGTACTTC. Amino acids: CASSDRTGGQETQYF.